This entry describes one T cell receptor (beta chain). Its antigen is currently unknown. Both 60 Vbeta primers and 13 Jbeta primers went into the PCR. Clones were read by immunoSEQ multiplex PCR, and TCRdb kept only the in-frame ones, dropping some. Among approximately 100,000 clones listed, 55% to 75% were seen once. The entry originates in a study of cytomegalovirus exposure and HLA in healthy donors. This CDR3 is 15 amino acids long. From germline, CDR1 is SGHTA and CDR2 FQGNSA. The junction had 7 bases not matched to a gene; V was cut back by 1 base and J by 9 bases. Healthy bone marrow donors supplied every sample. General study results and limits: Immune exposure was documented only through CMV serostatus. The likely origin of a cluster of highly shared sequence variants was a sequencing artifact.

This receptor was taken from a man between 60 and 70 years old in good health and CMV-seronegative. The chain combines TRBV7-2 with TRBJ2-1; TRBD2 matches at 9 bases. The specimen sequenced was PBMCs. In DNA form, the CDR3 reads TGTGCCAGCAGCTTAGTGCGGGGGGGTTTCGGTGAGCAGTTCTTC. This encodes CASSLVRGGFGEQFF.